This TCR beta chain was retrieved from a study of CD8+ T cells in alopecia areata. Trimming at V came to 7 bases and at J to 8 bases, leaving 9 bases not matched to a gene. The CDR3 totals 14 residues. Germline V lookup: CDR1 SGHRS, CDR2 YFSETQ. This sample's treatment: oral pan-JAK inhibitor, 5-10 mg twice daily. Both peripheral blood and punch biopsies of lesional scalp skin were obtained from patients who had alopecia areata. The sequencing template was cDNA reverse transcribed from extracted RNA. Clones were read by immunoSEQ multiplex PCR, and TCRdb kept only the in-frame ones, dropping some. The sample carries about 180,000 clones, approximately 51% recorded once.

The J gene is TRBJ2-1, the V gene TRBV5-1; 10 bases align to TRBD1. Sequenced here: CD8+ T cells sorted from blood, sampled at approximately week 51, from a patient treated with tofacitinib. The clonotype comes from a human donor with alopecia areata. The CDR3 sequence: CASRQGANIYEQFF. The CDR3 nucleotides are TGCGCCAGCCGACAGGGGGCGAACATTTATGAGCAGTTCTTC.